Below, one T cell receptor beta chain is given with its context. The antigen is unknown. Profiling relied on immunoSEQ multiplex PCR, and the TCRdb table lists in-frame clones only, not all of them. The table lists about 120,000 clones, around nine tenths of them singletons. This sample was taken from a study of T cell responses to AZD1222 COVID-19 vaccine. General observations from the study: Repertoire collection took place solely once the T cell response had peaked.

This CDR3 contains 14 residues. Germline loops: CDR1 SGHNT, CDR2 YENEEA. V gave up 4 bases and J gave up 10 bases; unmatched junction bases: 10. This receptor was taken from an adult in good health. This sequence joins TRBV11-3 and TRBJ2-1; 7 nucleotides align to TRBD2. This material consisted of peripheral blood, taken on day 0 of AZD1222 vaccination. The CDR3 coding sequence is TGTGCCAGCAGCTCCGGACTAGATTCGGGGGAGCAGTTCTTC. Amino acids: CASSSGLDSGEQFF.